The entry below describes one TCR beta chain. These data come from a study of blood T cell repertoires in COVID-19. Participants reported their clinical history, and cohort assignment relied on those reports. The CDR3 totals 14 residues. V shed 0 bases and J shed 8 bases, with 13 bases lying between them. Germline loops: CDR1 LGHDT, CDR2 YNNKEL (reference sequence). The method was immunoSEQ multiplex PCR; TCRdb's version includes in-frame clones alone and lacks a portion of them. The sample has 150,000 to 200,000 clones, more than 75% seen once. The specimen sequenced was PBMCs or T cells enriched from blood (not recorded which). The J gene is TRBJ1-2, the V gene TRBV3-1 (or the pseudogene TRBV3-2), with D maybe TRBD1 (5 bases). This TCR derives from a man aged 40-49 years who had recovered from COVID-19. DNA for the CDR3: TGTGCCAGCAGCCAAGATTGGGGGGTCGGAGGCTACACCTTC. Translated, it gives CASSQDWGVGGYTF.